This T cell receptor (beta chain) derives from a study of control samples from healthy donors and cancer patients. Per the germline V gene, CDR1 is SQVTM and CDR2 is ANQGSEA. With V trimmed by 7 bases and J by 4 bases, 8 bases remained unmatched. The length of the CDR3 is 14 residues. Measured with immunoSEQ multiplex PCR; TCRdb has only the in-frame clones, and not every one. The data hold roughly 74,000 clones, with around 94% observed a single time. The chain is built from TRBV29-1 and TRBJ2-3; 10 positions agree with TRBD2. The receptor's source is a woman under 30 in good health. The sequenced material came from blood. CDR3 in amino acids: CSAVAGGGADTQYF. In DNA form, the CDR3 reads TGCAGCGCTGTAGCGGGGGGCGGGGCAGATACGCAGTATTTT.